This TCR beta chain was identified in a study of blood T cells in healthy people across ages (dated by TCRdb to between 2014 and 2017). For the wider study: In model experiments, roughly one uniquely barcoded TCR beta cDNA molecule per two T cells was captured by template switching. To track age-related changes in TCR beta repertoire diversity, the study relied on deep sequencing normalized with unique cDNA molecular identifiers. The donors were split into four age groups: young (average around 16 years), middle-aged (about 40), aged (approximately 59) and long-lived (82). To avoid experimental bias, donors of different ages were distributed randomly across sequencing lanes. For two donors (one aged 18 to 29 and one aged 80 or older), the study analyzed two additional independent replicas of 1 million unique cDNA reads from the same blood draw. Study-wide conclusions, independent of this receptor: The percentage of naive T cells measured by flow cytometry correlated strongly with observed TCR beta diversity. Compared with the aged group, the long-lived group had more naive CD4+ T cells, fewer expanded clones and increased TCR diversity, suggesting age selection. Estimates of total diversity based on one million sequenced T cells were considered lower bounds and underestimates. Bulk unsorted PBMC profiling prevented conclusive comparison of naive and antigen-experienced compartments. As age increased, observed TCR beta diversity per million T cells dropped in a roughly linear way, and a significant reduction was already evident by age 40. Because the CMV infection status of the donors was unknown, age-related changes in expanded clonotypes may potentially have been confounded.

The CDR3, cysteine through phenylalanine, is 17 amino acids long. Solely the CDR3 DNA is kept, with 51 bases framed from the first base. V was cut back by 1 base and J by 4 bases, leaving a gap of 19 bases between them. The germline V gene specifies KGHSH as CDR1 and LQKENI as CDR2. The library came from 5' RACE. TCRdb records Illumina HiSeq 2500 as the sequencer. The second PCR ran for about 6 to 12 cycles and used a J-beta primer mix along with a sample-barcoded 5' primer. Each TCR beta cDNA molecule received a unique molecular identifier from a template-switch 5' adaptor carrying 12 random nucleotides. Each sample yielded at least 3 million CDR3-containing paired-end reads. First-strand cDNA synthesis was performed from all RNA using the Mint cDNA synthesis kit, with priming by a TRBC-specific oligonucleotide. All cDNA was treated with uracil-DNA glycosylase and then went through a first 18-cycle PCR with the universal primers M1SS and BC2_uni_R. Regarding the original processing steps: Each sample was normalized by randomly selecting 1 million high-quality reads, each carrying a distinct molecular identifier. Reads sharing molecular identifiers were discarded rather than binned into consensus sequences. CDR3 identification, clonotype clustering and error correction used MiTCR with a Q25 quality threshold and the strictest error-elimination algorithm. A nonparametric unseen species model using Euler transformation provided a lower-bound estimate of total TCR beta diversity. TCRdb reran the public reads through fastp at Q25 and MiXCR, keeping productive beta chains. Records with the same CDR3 protein are collapsed into one entry carrying the most frequent genes and DNA. TCRdb, not the original authors, processed these V and J calls. The sample table records roughly 1.7 million distinct CDR3 sequences; 30% to 40% of these occur just once. Approximately 10% of the sample is in the top ten clones.

Systemically healthy Caucasian individuals from Russia, about 38 in total and aged roughly 6 to 100 years, were included as donors. Each donor gave 8.5 to 10 milliliters of peripheral blood, collected into EDTA-treated Vacutainer tubes. PBMCs were isolated by Ficoll-Paque density-gradient centrifugation, with at least 6 million obtained per sample. Trizol reagent was used to extract total RNA from PBMCs, with at least 5 micrograms per sample. Naive CD45RAhigh/CD27high T cell percentages were measured by flow cytometry on a PBMC aliquot from every donor. With regard to this clonotype: Its antigen is currently not known. No much larger clone is present one base from it, and per-base qualities are unavailable.

Recombination linked TRBV18 to TRBJ1-1; a tentative D match to TRBD1 spans 5 bases. Sequenced sample: blood. The TCR comes from a woman in her 30s in good health. The encoded CDR3 is CASSPQGPGDRGTEAFF. The DNA sequence is as follows: TGTGCCAGCTCACCACAGGGCCCGGGGGATAGGGGCACTGAAGCTTTCTTT.